Listed here is a single T cell receptor (beta chain). The antigen is unknown. Noted time point: recipient sample about 28 days before transplant, after cytoreduction. Recipients were bled about 28 days pretransplant and at posttransplant days 30, 100, 180. This specimen comes from a study of T cell clonotyping in hematopoietic cell transplantation. In the study overall: Pretransplant recipient samples were taken after cytoreduction.

CDR3 size: 15 residues. Germline V lookup: CDR1 SGHDT, CDR2 YYEEEE. V shed 1 base and J shed 0 bases, with 10 bases lying between them. Produced via immunoSEQ multiplex PCR; TCRdb's table is partial and in-frame only. The data contain roughly 11,000 clones, about 92% of them singletons. General study points: Few recipient clonotypes overlapped donors; over 97% were de novo at given depth.

The material was peripheral blood mononuclear cells, obtained before stem cell transplant. The TCR comes from a woman in her 40s with acute myeloid leukemia. Some clones in this sample may be carry-over from other donors' samples. This rearrangement joins TRBV5-6 to TRBJ1-1, with TRBD1 as a possible D gene (5 bases). CDR3 sequence: CASSLWQTVNTEAFF. The DNA of the CDR3 is TGTGCCAGCAGCTTGTGGCAGACAGTGAACACTGAAGCTTTCTTT.